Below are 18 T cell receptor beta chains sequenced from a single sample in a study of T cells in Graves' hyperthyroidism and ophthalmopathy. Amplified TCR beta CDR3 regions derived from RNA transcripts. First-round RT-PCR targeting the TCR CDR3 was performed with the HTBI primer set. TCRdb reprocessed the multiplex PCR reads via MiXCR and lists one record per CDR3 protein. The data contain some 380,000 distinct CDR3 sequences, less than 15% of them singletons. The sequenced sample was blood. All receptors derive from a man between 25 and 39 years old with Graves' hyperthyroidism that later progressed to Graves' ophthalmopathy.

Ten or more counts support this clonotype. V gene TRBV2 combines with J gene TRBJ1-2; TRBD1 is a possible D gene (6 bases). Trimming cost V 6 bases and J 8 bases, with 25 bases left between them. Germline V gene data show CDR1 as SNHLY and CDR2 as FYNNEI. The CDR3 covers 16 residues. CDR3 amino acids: CASSPRTGRELYGYTF. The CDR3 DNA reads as TGTGCCAGCAGCCCGAGAACAGGGAGGGAACTGTACGGCTACACCTTC.

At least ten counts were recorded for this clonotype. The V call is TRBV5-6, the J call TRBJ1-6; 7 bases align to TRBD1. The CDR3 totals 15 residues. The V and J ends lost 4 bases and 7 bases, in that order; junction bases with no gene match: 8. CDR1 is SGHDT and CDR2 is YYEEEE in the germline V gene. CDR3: CASSRRQGGNSPLHF. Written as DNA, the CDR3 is TGTGCCAGCAGCCGACGACAGGGTGGAAATTCACCCCTCCACTTT.

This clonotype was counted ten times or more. The CDR3 loop reads CASSAMEGASQPQHF. In nucleotides, the CDR3 is TGTGCCAGCAGTGCCATGGAGGGAGCAAGCCAGCCCCAGCATTTT. The chain has TRBV28 and TRBJ1-5; D gene uncertain. Looked up from germline, CDR1 is MDHEN and CDR2 is SYDVKM. The CDR3 totals 15 residues. Deletions cut 5 bases from V and 7 bases from J, with 18 bases between.

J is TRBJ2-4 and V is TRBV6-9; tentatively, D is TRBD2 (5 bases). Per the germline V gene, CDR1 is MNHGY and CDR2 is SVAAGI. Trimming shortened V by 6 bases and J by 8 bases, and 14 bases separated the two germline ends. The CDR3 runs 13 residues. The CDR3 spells CASSYGRVDIQYF. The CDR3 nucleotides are TGTGCCAGCAGCTACGGGCGGGTGGACATTCAGTACTTC.

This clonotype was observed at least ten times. CDR3 sequence: CASGSRGYYGYTF. In DNA, the CDR3 is TGTGCTAGTGGTTCGCGTGGGTACTATGGCTACACCTTC. The chain couples TRBV12-5 to TRBJ1-2, with D unclear. The CDR3 spans 13 residues. The ends were cut back, 4 bases at V and 3 bases at J, with 9 bases in the middle. Germline CDR1 and CDR2: LGHNT and FRNRAP.

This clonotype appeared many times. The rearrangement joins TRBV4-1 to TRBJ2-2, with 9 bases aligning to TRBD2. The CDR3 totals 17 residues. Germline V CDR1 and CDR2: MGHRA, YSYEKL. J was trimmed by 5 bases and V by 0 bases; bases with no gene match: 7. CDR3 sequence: CASSQEGIAGVTGELFF. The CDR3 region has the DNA TGCGCCAGCAGCCAAGAGGGGATAGCGGGGGTGACCGGGGAGCTGTTTTTT.

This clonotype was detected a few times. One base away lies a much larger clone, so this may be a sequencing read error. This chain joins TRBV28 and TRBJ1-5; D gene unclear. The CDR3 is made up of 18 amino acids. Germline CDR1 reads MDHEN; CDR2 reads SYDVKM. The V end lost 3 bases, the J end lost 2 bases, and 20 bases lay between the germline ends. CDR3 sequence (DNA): TGTGCCAGCAGTTTTCGTAAAGGGAGAGCCGGGGGCAATCAGCCCCAGCATTTT. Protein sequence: CASSFRKGRAGGNQPQHF.

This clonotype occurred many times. The CDR3 DNA is TGTGCCAGCAGTTACTCCCACTCTGGGGCCAACGTCCTGACTTTC. This translates into CASSYSHSGANVLTF. The genes are TRBV6-5 and TRBJ2-6, with D uncertain. Germline CDR1 is MNHEY and CDR2 is SVGAGI. This CDR3 contains 15 residues. Trimming stripped 0 bases from V and 0 bases from J, with 3 bases between.

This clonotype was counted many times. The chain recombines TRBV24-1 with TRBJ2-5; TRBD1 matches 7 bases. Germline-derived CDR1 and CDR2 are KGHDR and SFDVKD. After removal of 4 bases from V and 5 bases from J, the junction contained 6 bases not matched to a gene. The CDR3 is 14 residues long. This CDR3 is CATSDLDRVETQYF. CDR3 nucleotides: TGTGCCACCAGTGACCTAGACAGGGTGGAGACCCAGTACTTC.

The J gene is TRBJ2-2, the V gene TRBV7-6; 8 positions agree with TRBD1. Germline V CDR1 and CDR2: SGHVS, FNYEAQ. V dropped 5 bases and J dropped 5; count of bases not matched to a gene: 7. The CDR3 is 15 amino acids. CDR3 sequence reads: CASSSLRQGTGELFF. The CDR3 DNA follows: TGTGCCAGCAGCAGCCTGAGACAGGGGACCGGGGAGCTGTTTTTT. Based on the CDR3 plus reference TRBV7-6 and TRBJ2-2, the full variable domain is GAGVSQSPRYKVTKRGQDVALRCDPISGHVSLYWYRQALGQGPEFLTYFNYEAQQDKSGLPNDRFSAERPEGSISTLTIQRTEQRDSAMYRCASSSLRQGTGELFFGEGSRLTVL.

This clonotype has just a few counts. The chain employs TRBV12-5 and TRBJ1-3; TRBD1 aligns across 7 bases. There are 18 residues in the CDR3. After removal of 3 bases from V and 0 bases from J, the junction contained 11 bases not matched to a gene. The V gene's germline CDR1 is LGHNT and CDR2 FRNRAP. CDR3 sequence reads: CASGFNSGQFNSGNTIYF. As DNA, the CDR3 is TGTGCTAGTGGTTTCAACTCGGGACAGTTTAACTCTGGAAACACCATATATTTT. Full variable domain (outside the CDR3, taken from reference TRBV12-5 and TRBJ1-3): DARVTQTPRHKVTEMGQEVTMRCQPILGHNTVFWYRQTMMQGLELLAYFRNRAPLDDSGMPKDRFSAEMPDATLATLKIQPSEPRDSAVYFCASGFNSGQFNSGNTIYFGEGSWLTVV.

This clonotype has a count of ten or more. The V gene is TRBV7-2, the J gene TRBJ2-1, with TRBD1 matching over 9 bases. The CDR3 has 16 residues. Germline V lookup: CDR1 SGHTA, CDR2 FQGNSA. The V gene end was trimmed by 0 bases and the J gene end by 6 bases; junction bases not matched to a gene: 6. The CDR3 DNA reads TGTGCCAGCAGCTTAGCGGGGGACAGGGAGGCCAATGAGCAGTTCTTC. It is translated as CASSLAGDREANEQFF. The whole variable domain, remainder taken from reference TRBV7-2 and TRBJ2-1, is GAGVSQSPSNKVTEKGKDVELRCDPISGHTALYWYRQSLGQGLEFLIYFQGNSAPDKSGLPSDRFSAERTGGSVSTLTIQRTQQEDSAVYLCASSLAGDREANEQFFGPGTRLTVL.

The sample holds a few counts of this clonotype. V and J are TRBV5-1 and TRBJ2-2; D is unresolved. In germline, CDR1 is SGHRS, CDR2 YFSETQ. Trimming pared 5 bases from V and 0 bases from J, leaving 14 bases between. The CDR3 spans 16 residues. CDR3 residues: CASRGGAAANTGELFF. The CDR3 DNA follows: TGCGCCAGCAGGGGTGGCGCAGCAGCGAACACCGGGGAGCTGTTTTTT.

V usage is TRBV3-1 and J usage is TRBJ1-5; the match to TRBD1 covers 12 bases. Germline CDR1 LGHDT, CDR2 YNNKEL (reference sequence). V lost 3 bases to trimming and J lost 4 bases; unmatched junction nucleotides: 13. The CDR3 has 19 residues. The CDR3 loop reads CASSQFPPGQGARNQPQHF. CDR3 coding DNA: TGTGCCAGCAGCCAGTTTCCGCCGGGACAGGGGGCGCGGAATCAGCCCCAGCATTTT. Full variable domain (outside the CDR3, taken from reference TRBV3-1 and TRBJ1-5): DTAVSQTPKYLVTQMGNDKSIKCEQNLGHDTMYWYKQDSKKFLKIMFSYNNKELIINETVPNRFSPKSPDKAHLNLHINSLELGDSAVYFCASSQFPPGQGARNQPQHFGDGTRLSIL.

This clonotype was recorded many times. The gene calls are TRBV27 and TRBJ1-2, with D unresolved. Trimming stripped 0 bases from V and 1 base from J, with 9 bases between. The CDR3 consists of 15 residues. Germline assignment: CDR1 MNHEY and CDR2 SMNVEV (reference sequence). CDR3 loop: CASSLSFPGNYGYTF. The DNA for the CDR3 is TGTGCCAGCAGTTTATCGTTTCCGGGTAACTATGGCTACACCTTC.

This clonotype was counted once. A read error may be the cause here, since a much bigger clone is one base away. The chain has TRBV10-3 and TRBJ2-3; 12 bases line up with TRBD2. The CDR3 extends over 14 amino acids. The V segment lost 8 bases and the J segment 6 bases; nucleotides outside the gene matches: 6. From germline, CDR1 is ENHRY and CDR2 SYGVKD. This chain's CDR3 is CAIGTSGGMDTQYF. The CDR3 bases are TGTGCCATCGGAACTAGCGGGGGGATGGATACGCAGTATTTT.

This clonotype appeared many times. CDR3 protein: CASSEQGIETQYF. The CDR3 DNA follows: TGTGCCAGCAGTGAACAGGGGATAGAGACCCAGTACTTC. J is TRBJ2-5 and V is TRBV2, with a tentative D call TRBD1 (6 bases). This CDR3 is 13 amino acids long. Deletions cut 2 bases from V and 4 bases from J, with 8 bases between. The germline gives CDR1 SNHLY, CDR2 FYNNEI.

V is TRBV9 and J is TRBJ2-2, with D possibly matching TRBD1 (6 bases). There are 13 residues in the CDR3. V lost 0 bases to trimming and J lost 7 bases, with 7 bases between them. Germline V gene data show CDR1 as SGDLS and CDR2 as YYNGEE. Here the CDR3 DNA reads TGTGCCAGCAGCGTAGAACAGGGCGGGGAGCTGTTTTTT. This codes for CASSVEQGGELFF.